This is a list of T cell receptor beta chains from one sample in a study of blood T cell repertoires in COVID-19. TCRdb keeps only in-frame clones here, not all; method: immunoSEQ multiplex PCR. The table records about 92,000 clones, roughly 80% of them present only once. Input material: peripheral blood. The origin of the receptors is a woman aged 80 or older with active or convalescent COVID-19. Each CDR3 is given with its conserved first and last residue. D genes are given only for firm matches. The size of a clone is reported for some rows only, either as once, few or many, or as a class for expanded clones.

CDR3: CASSPEGTFNTEAFF
DNA: TGCGCCAGCAGCCCTGAAGGGACATTTAACACTGAAGCTTTCTTT
V: TRBV4-3
D: .
J: TRBJ1-1
size: .

CDR3: CASRLPGTSVSLGEQYF
DNA: TGTGCCAGCAGATTACCCGGGACTAGCGTTTCCTTGGGGGAGCAGTACTTC
V: TRBV9
D: TRBD2
J: TRBJ2-7
size: few

CDR3: CASSVGTGVGYGYTF
DNA: TGTGCCAGCAGCGTGGGGACAGGGGTGGGGTATGGCTACACCTTC
V: TRBV9
D: TRBD1
J: TRBJ1-2
size: .

CDR3: CASSLLIWGGGVGTEAFF
DNA: TGTGCCAGCAGTTTATTGATTTGGGGCGGGGGCGTGGGCACTGAAGCTTTCTTT
V: TRBV28
D: .
J: TRBJ1-1
size: .

CDR3: CASRPPGTGTYGYTF
DNA: TGTGCCAGCAGGCCCCCCGGGACAGGGACCTATGGCTACACCTTC
V: TRBV7-9
D: TRBD1
J: TRBJ1-2
size: .

CDR3: CASSLKGTGALGNEQFF
DNA: TGTGCCAGCAGTTTAAAAGGGACTGGGGCCTTGGGGAATGAGCAGTTCTTC
V: TRBV27
D: .
J: TRBJ2-1
size: .

CDR3: CASRPYGRDTEAFF
DNA: TGTGCCAGCCGCCCCTACGGGCGGGACACTGAAGCTTTCTTT
V: TRBV6-4
D: .
J: TRBJ1-1
size: .

CDR3: CASSYSRLTSSYNEQFF
DNA: TGTGCCAGCAGTTACTCGAGGTTGACCAGCTCCTACAATGAGCAGTTCTTC
V: TRBV6-2/TRBV6-3
D: .
J: TRBJ2-1
size: .

CDR3: CSFFEAGIADTQYF
DNA: TGCAGCTTCTTCGAGGCAGGGATTGCAGATACGCAGTATTTT
V: TRBV29-1
D: .
J: TRBJ2-3
size: .

CDR3: CASSQDWAMGGTDTQYF
DNA: TGTGCCAGCAGCCAAGATTGGGCAATGGGAGGCACAGATACGCAGTATTTT
V: TRBV4-2
D: .
J: TRBJ2-3
size: .

CDR3: CASSDLQGAGGYTF
DNA: TGTGCCAGCAGTGATTTGCAGGGGGCTGGGGGCTACACCTTC
V: TRBV6-4
D: TRBD1
J: TRBJ1-2
size: once

CDR3: CASSQGAGWAYEQYF
DNA: TGTGCCAGCAGCCAAGGGGCAGGGTGGGCTTACGAGCAGTACTTC
V: TRBV14
D: .
J: TRBJ2-7
size: .

CDR3: CASSPQGASTDTQYF
DNA: TGTGCCAGCAGCCCACAGGGGGCAAGCACAGATACGCAGTATTTT
V: TRBV7-9
D: TRBD1
J: TRBJ2-3
size: .

CDR3: CASSIEGRGIGTDTQYF
DNA: TGTGCCAGTAGTATAGAAGGCAGGGGAATAGGTACAGATACGCAGTATTTT
V: TRBV19
D: .
J: TRBJ2-3
size: .

CDR3: CASTGLAEETQYF
DNA: TGTGCCAGCACAGGACTAGCGGAAGAGACCCAGTACTTC
V: TRBV18
D: TRBD2
J: TRBJ2-5
size: once

CDR3: CASSQISGLSTDTQYF
DNA: TGTGCCAGCTCCCAAATTAGCGGCCTTAGCACAGATACGCAGTATTTT
V: TRBV18
D: .
J: TRBJ2-3
size: .

CDR3: CASSLWEDYGYTF
DNA: TGTGCCAGCAGCTTGTGGGAGGACTATGGCTACACCTTC
V: TRBV5-4
D: .
J: TRBJ1-2
size: .

CDR3: CASSLGGHQPQHF
DNA: TGTGCCAGCAGCTTAGGGGGCCATCAGCCCCAGCATTTT
V: TRBV7-6
D: .
J: TRBJ1-5
size: .

CDR3: CASSLGLTFGRTYEQYF
DNA: TGTGCCAGCAGCTTAGGATTGACTTTCGGCAGAACCTACGAGCAGTACTTC
V: TRBV7-2
D: .
J: TRBJ2-7
size: .

CDR3: CASSPAGFNIQYF
DNA: TGTGCCAGTAGTCCCGCAGGTTTTAACATTCAGTACTTC
V: TRBV19
D: .
J: TRBJ2-4
size: .

CDR3: CASSYSGGGTGELFF
DNA: TGTGCCAGCAGTTACAGCGGGGGGGGTACCGGGGAGCTGTTTTTT
V: TRBV6-5
D: TRBD2
J: TRBJ2-2
size: .

CDR3: CASSFRTGRETQYF
DNA: TGTGCCAGCAGCTTCCGGACAGGGAGAGAGACCCAGTACTTC
V: TRBV7-2
D: TRBD1
J: TRBJ2-5
size: .

CDR3: CASSYGTNSYEQYF
DNA: TGTGCCAGCAGTTATGGGACTAACTCCTACGAGCAGTACTTC
V: TRBV6-5
D: TRBD2
J: TRBJ2-7
size: once